Below, 16 T cell receptor beta chains from the same sample are listed, as sequenced in a study of cytomegalovirus exposure and HLA in healthy donors (dated by TCRdb to the late 2010s). Libraries were built with the immunoSEQ multiplex PCR assay. For the multiplex PCR, a mixture combining 60 forward primers for TCR Vbeta segments and 13 reverse primers for TCR Jbeta segments was used. What TCRdb holds here is the immuneACCESS table cut down to in-frame rearrangements. Part of the clones is not present; checked against another copy, under half of the missing clones reflect an unresolved V gene, and the others are unexplained. The sample table contains more than 150,000 clones; only one count was recorded for 77% of them. Of the sample, over 1.1% falls within the top ten clones. The specimen was PBMCs. These receptors were obtained from a man between 18 and 29 years old in good health and CMV-seronegative.

The chain recombines TRBV25-1 with TRBJ1-2; 9 positions match TRBD1. The CDR3 loop spans 18 amino acids. Unmatched junction bases numbered 12, after V lost 1 base and J lost 3 bases. Germline CDR1 reads MGHDK; CDR2 reads SYGVNS. The CDR3 reads CASSEWDLRTGVDYGYTF. The CDR3 DNA is TGTGCCAGCAGTGAATGGGACCTAAGGACAGGGGTCGACTATGGCTACACCTTC.

This clone was counted between two and nine times. The chain is built from TRBV29-1 and TRBJ2-6; 7 nucleotides line up with TRBD2. Germline CDR1 reads SQVTM; CDR2 reads ANQGSEA. After removal of 7 bases from V and 2 bases from J, the junction contained 8 bases not matched to a gene. The CDR3 spans 15 residues. CDR3 bases: TGCAGCGGGATATGGGGAGGGCCTGGGGCCAACGTCCTGACTTTC. Translation gives CSGIWGGPGANVLTF. The full variable domain, in which reference TRBV29-1 and TRBJ2-6 provide the parts outside the CDR3, is SAVISQKPSRDICQRGTSLTIQCQVDSQVTMMFWYRQQPGQSLTLIATANQGSEATYESGFVIDKFPISRPNLTFSTLTVSNMSPEDSSIYLCSGIWGGPGANVLTFGAGSRLTVL.

The genes are TRBV4-3 and TRBJ2-5; 10 bases are a match to TRBD2. The ends lost 3 bases at V and 7 bases at J; junction bases unmatched: 11. In germline, CDR1 is LGHNA, CDR2 YSLEER. The length of the CDR3 is 16 residues. As DNA, the CDR3 is TGCGCCAGCAGCCAGGCGCTAGCGGGGGAGAAGCGGACCCAGTACTTC. As protein: CASSQALAGEKRTQYF.

This clone was seen a single time. The chain employs TRBV19 and TRBJ2-3; 8 bases line up with TRBD1. V was pared by 7 bases and J by 3 bases, with 9 bases of the junction left unmatched. The CDR3 has 15 residues. The germline V gene has CDR1 LNHDA and CDR2 SQIVND (reference sequence). CDR3 DNA sequence: TGTGCCAGTAAAGTTGGACAGGGACGGACAGATACGCAGTATTTT. Its protein is CASKVGQGRTDTQYF.

This clone has just one count. The chain recombines TRBV19 with TRBJ1-3; tentative D call: TRBD1 (6 bases). This CDR3 has 16 residues. In germline, CDR1 is LNHDA, CDR2 SQIVND (reference sequence). The V and J ends lost 4 bases and 0 bases respectively, with 13 bases between them. This CDR3 reads CASSTQGLPSGNTIYF. The CDR3 DNA reads as TGTGCCAGTAGTACCCAGGGGCTCCCCTCTGGAAACACCATATATTTT.

This clone was observed a few times. The J gene is TRBJ2-7, the V gene TRBV11-3; 8 bases are a match to TRBD1. The V gene end was trimmed by 5 bases and the J gene end by 1 base; junction bases not matched to a gene: 10. The CDR3 covers 16 residues. Germline lookup yields CDR1 SGHNT and CDR2 YENEEA. DNA for the CDR3: TGTGCCAGCAGCACAAGGACAGGGTTTGAGTCCTACGAGCAGTACTTC. It is translated as CASSTRTGFESYEQYF.

V usage is TRBV19 and J usage is TRBJ2-3; 11 nucleotides agree with TRBD2. The J segment lost 6 bases and the V segment lost 0 bases, leaving 8 bases of the junction unmatched. The CDR3 runs 17 residues. The germline V gene has CDR1 LNHDA and CDR2 SQIVND (reference sequence). CDR3 coding DNA: TGTGCCAGTAGTATAGAGGGACTAGCGGTGCCCCAGGATACGCAGTATTTT. It yields the protein CASSIEGLAVPQDTQYF.

The chain couples TRBV9 to TRBJ2-7, with 7 bases fitting TRBD2. V lost 3 bases and J lost 12; bases outside the gene matches: 9. This CDR3 spans 12 amino acids. CDR1 and CDR2 from the germline V gene are SGDLS and YYNGEE. For the CDR3, the DNA is TGTGCCAGCAGCGCCCTTGGGCGGGAGATGTACTTC. Translating it yields CASSALGREMYF.

The chain combines TRBV4-3 with TRBJ2-1; 12 positions agree with TRBD2. Trimming took 4 bases from V and 8 from J; bases not matched to a gene: 6. The CDR3 spans 15 residues. Germline V gives CDR1 LGHNA, CDR2 YSLEER. The CDR3 loop is CASSPTSGGNDEQFF. CDR3 in DNA: TGCGCCAGCAGCCCGACTAGCGGGGGTAACGATGAGCAGTTCTTC.

The chain carries TRBV29-1 and TRBJ2-3, with 9 bases aligning to TRBD1. Germline V CDR1 and CDR2: SQVTM, ANQGSEA. The CDR3 has 15 residues. J was trimmed by 1 base and V by 7 bases; bases with no gene match: 9. This chain's CDR3 is CSATTGQGRTDTQYF. The CDR3 region has the DNA TGCAGCGCAACGACCGGACAGGGGCGCACAGATACGCAGTATTTT.

The rearrangement joins TRBV6-5 to TRBJ2-7; 9 bases agree with TRBD1. CDR3 length: 15 residues. CDR1 is MNHEY, CDR2 SVGAGI, per germline. V was pared by 5 bases and J by 1 base, with 6 bases of the junction left unmatched. The CDR3: CASSPTTGGSYEQYF. The CDR3 region has the DNA TGTGCCAGCAGTCCGACGACAGGGGGTTCCTACGAGCAGTACTTC.

The chain recombines TRBV6-5 with TRBJ1-2; the match to TRBD1 covers 8 bases. J lost 7 bases, V lost 7 bases, and 5 bases had no gene match. The CDR3 is 12 residues long. Germline CDR1 MNHEY, CDR2 SVGAGI. CDR3 residues: CASTQGAGGYTF. As DNA, the CDR3 is TGTGCCAGCACCCAGGGGGCGGGTGGCTACACCTTC.

The V gene is TRBV4-2, the J gene TRBJ2-5, with TRBD1 identical over 7 bases. The CDR3 covers 15 residues. Germline CDR1 reads LGHNA; CDR2 reads YNFKEQ. The junction had 8 bases not matched to a gene; V was cut back by 0 bases and J by 7 bases. In DNA, the CDR3 is TGTGCCAGCAGCCAAGATTCCGGGACAGCCGCGACCCAGTACTTC. This sequence encodes CASSQDSGTAATQYF.

V gene TRBV19 combines with J gene TRBJ2-7; TRBD2 agrees at 7 bases. CDR1 is LNHDA and CDR2 is SQIVND in the germline V gene (reference sequence). This CDR3 has 14 residues. The trim removed 10 bases at V and 1 base at J, leaving 10 bases unmatched. DNA for the CDR3: TGTGCCACCAGTAGGACTAGTGGGTCCTACGAGCAGTACTTC. Translated, it gives CATSRTSGSYEQYF.

CDR3: CASRTTPSGPYEQYF. The CDR3 bases are TGTGCCAGCAGAACCACTCCTAGCGGACCCTACGAGCAGTACTTC. The chain is built from TRBV2 and TRBJ2-7, with 7 bases fitting TRBD2. V lost 6 bases and J lost 2; bases outside the gene matches: 10. The CDR3 length is 15 residues. CDR1 is SNHLY, CDR2 FYNNEI, per germline.

The chain is built from TRBV7-2 and TRBJ1-5; D call uncertain. CDR3 size: 15 residues. V dropped 2 bases and J dropped 3 bases, with 11 bases sitting between them. Germline V CDR1 and CDR2: SGHTA, FQGNSA. The CDR3, as DNA: TGTGCCAGCAGCTTACAGGCCGACCTCAATCAGCCCCAGCATTTT. This translates into CASSLQADLNQPQHF.